What follows is one TCR beta chain and its context. No antigen is known for it. Each CDR3 protein gets one entry after TCRdb re-called the reads with MiXCR. The data contain about 310,000 distinct CDR3 sequences, roughly 9.3% of them seen just once; the ten biggest clones take up around 2.5%. The sample is drawn from a study of T cell repertoires in cytomegalovirus infection. V trimming: 3 bases; J trimming: 5 bases; junction bases outside the gene matches: 9. The CDR3 length is 14 residues. The germline CDR1 and CDR2 sequences are DFQATT and SNEGSKA (reference sequence). Study-wide points: Ex vivo responses were dominated by HLA-C-restricted CMV-specific TCR beta clonotypes. Public TCR beta family frequency separated CMV-and-HLA carriers, including in an independent cohort.

This sequence joins TRBV20-1 and TRBJ1-2, with 7 bases identical to TRBD1. The origin of this receptor is a human donor in good health (CMV status not recorded). Some clones in this sample may be carry-over from other donors' samples. Sequencing used PBMCs. The CDR3 DNA sequence: TGCAGTGCTAGCCCGTTGACAGGGCGGTATGGCTACACCTTC. Protein product: CSASPLTGRYGYTF.